The present entry profiles one T cell receptor (beta chain) with its context. Vbeta (60) and Jbeta (13) primers were used in the PCR. Generated by immunoSEQ multiplex PCR, the TCRdb table keeps only in-frame clones and is missing some. The sample consists of some 91,000 clones, roughly 67% of them appearing once. The entry originates in a study of cytomegalovirus exposure and HLA in healthy donors. The junction had 7 bases not matched to a gene; V was cut back by 4 bases and J by 2 bases. This CDR3 is 15 amino acids long. Germline V CDR1 and CDR2: KGHSH, LQKENI. This chain links TRBV18 with TRBJ1-1; 7 bases map to TRBD1. The source material was PBMCs. This TCR was sampled from a human donor in good health. CDR3 in amino acids: CASSLSTGDNTEAFF. The CDR3 coding sequence is TGTGCCAGCTCACTCTCCACAGGGGATAACACTGAAGCTTTCTTT.